The 20 T cell receptor beta chains listed next were all sequenced from one sample in a study of CD8 T cells in Susac syndrome. Reverse transcription of about 0.45 to 1 ug RNA used random hexamers. TCRdb itself ran the immunoSEQ multiplex PCR reads through MiXCR, one entry per CDR3 protein. Here the sample spans 100,000 to 150,000 distinct CDR3 sequences, more than 90% being singletons. The sequencing sample was made of CD8+ T cells from PBMCs. Source of these receptors: a human donor with Susac syndrome.

The CDR3 protein is CASSVQWGTGPPYGYTF. The CDR3 DNA reads TGTGCCAGCAGCGTACAATGGGGGACAGGGCCCCCCTATGGCTACACCTTC. The chain couples TRBV9 to TRBJ1-2, with TRBD1 matching 9 bases. The CDR3 extends over 17 amino acids. The trim removed 1 base at V and 4 bases at J, leaving 11 bases unmatched. CDR1 is SGDLS, CDR2 YYNGEE, per germline.

The rearrangement links TRBV9 to TRBJ2-1; D is unresolved. The CDR3 is made up of 15 amino acids. The V gene's germline CDR1 is SGDLS and CDR2 YYNGEE. The ends were cut back, 0 bases at V and 4 bases at J, with 11 bases in the middle. For the CDR3, the DNA is TGTGCCAGCAGCGTAGATGCGGTAGGATACAATGAGCAGTTCTTC. Amino acid sequence: CASSVDAVGYNEQFF.

V and J are TRBV10-3 and TRBJ2-7; the match to TRBD2 covers 8 bases. Germline loops: CDR1 ENHRY, CDR2 SYGVKD. This CDR3 region has 16 residues. V dropped 4 bases and J dropped 0; count of bases not matched to a gene: 8. CDR3 region: CAISGGVAGSSYEQYF. As DNA, the CDR3 is TGTGCCATCAGTGGGGGGGTAGCGGGGAGCTCCTACGAGCAGTACTTC.

The rearrangement uses TRBV4-2 and TRBJ2-3; 11 bases match TRBD1. Germline V CDR1 and CDR2: LGHNA, YNFKEQ. With 6 bases clipped from V and 4 bases from J, the junction kept 3 bases outside the gene matches. The CDR3 is 14 amino acids. The CDR3 sequence is CASRDRGPADTQYF. CDR3 bases: TGTGCCAGCAGGGACAGGGGGCCAGCAGATACGCAGTATTTT.

This rearrangement joins TRBV13 to TRBJ2-7, with 13 nucleotides matching TRBD2. Trimming cost V 5 bases and J 4 bases; bases outside gene matches: 5. The CDR3 runs to 15 residues. Germline assignment: CDR1 PRHDT and CDR2 FYEKMQ (reference sequence). The DNA for the CDR3 is TGTGCCAGCAGCACCGGGACTAGCGGGGTTTACGAGCAGTACTTC. Translation: CASSTGTSGVYEQYF.

The rearrangement joins TRBV19 to TRBJ2-1; D could derive from TRBD1 or TRBD2 (5 bases each). The CDR3 is made up of 18 amino acids. Per the germline V gene, CDR1 is LNHDA and CDR2 is SQIVND (reference sequence). V was shortened by 5 bases and J by 4 bases, with 24 bases between the two germline ends. CDR3 nucleotide sequence: TGTGCCAGTAGTCTGAACTCCCGGGGTGGGACCACATACAATGAGCAGTTCTTC. It codes for CASSLNSRGGTTYNEQFF.

This rearrangement joins TRBV7-8 to TRBJ1-5; TRBD1 might be the D (6 bases). The CDR3 length is 16 residues. Germline V gives CDR1 SGHVS, CDR2 FQNEAQ. V was clipped by 1 base and J by 0 bases, with 10 bases between them. This CDR3 is CASSLERGYSNQPQHF. CDR3 sequence (DNA): TGTGCCAGCAGCTTAGAGAGGGGGTATAGCAATCAGCCCCAGCATTTT.

The V and J genes are TRBV10-3 and TRBJ2-5; 8 nucleotides line up with TRBD2. The CDR3 extends over 14 amino acids. Germline CDR1 ENHRY, CDR2 SYGVKD. With V trimmed by 2 bases and J by 4 bases, 3 bases remained unmatched. CDR3 coding DNA: TGTGCCATCAGTGAGGTAACTAGCGGAGAGACCCAGTACTTC. Amino acid sequence: CAISEVTSGETQYF.

The chain joins TRBV20-1 to TRBJ2-3; 12 bases match TRBD1. The CDR3 length is 19 residues. The germline V gene has CDR1 DFQATT and CDR2 SNEGSKA (reference sequence). The V segment lost 7 bases and the J segment 6 bases; nucleotides outside the gene matches: 23. The CDR3 spells CSGVRGAARDRGRRDTQYF. CDR3 coding DNA: TGCAGTGGAGTAAGGGGGGCGGCCCGGGACAGGGGGCGCCGGGATACGCAGTATTTT.

CDR3 in amino acids: CASSLLDRPSGNTIYF. The DNA of the CDR3 is TGTGCCAGCAGCTTACTTGACAGGCCCTCTGGAAACACCATATATTTT. The V gene is TRBV11-2, the J gene TRBJ1-3; possible D gene TRBD1, 6 bases. Trimming stripped 2 bases from V and 0 bases from J, with 11 bases between. Germline values: CDR1 SGHAT, CDR2 FQNNGV. The CDR3 is made up of 16 amino acids.

This clonotype was seen once. J is TRBJ2-7 and V is TRBV2, with D perhaps assigned TRBD1 or TRBD2 (6 bases each). This CDR3 region has 13 residues. Trimming shortened V by 6 bases and J by 2 bases, and 11 bases separated the two germline ends. The V gene's germline CDR1 is SNHLY and CDR2 FYNNEI. CDR3 loop: CASRGGRTYEQYF. CDR3 DNA: TGTGCCAGCAGAGGGGGGAGAACCTACGAGCAGTACTTC.

The gene calls are TRBV4-2 and TRBJ2-7; no definite D call. V lost 0 bases to trimming and J lost 2 bases, with 14 bases between them. There are 16 residues in the CDR3. Germline CDR1 and CDR2: LGHNA and YNFKEQ. CDR3 sequence reads: CASSQEVGPIAYEQYF. In DNA form, the CDR3 reads TGTGCCAGCAGCCAAGAGGTGGGTCCGATAGCCTACGAGCAGTACTTC.

The chain links TRBV28 to TRBJ2-7; 8 bases map to TRBD2. The CDR3 spans 14 residues. V shed 7 bases and J 6 bases; nucleotides not matched to a gene: 11. Germline V CDR1 and CDR2: MDHEN, SYDVKM. The CDR3 sequence is CASTENGGAIEQYF. DNA of the CDR3: TGTGCCAGCACAGAAAACGGGGGGGCAATCGAGCAGTACTTC.

V gene TRBV6-5 combines with J gene TRBJ2-2; 8 nucleotides line up with TRBD1. Germline CDR1 and CDR2: MNHEY and SVGAGI. The CDR3 is 15 residues long. With V trimmed by 6 bases and J by 4 bases, 7 bases remained unmatched. CDR3 protein: CASRRQGRGTGELFF. The DNA for the CDR3 is TGTGCCAGCAGACGACAGGGGCGGGGCACCGGGGAGCTGTTTTTT.

The chain links TRBV6-5 to TRBJ1-2; D is ambiguous. The V and J ends lost 1 base and 8 bases respectively, with 17 bases between them. CDR1 is MNHEY and CDR2 is SVGAGI in the germline V gene. The length of the CDR3 is 15 residues. CDR3 residues: CASSYFPPVPGGYTF. The CDR3 nucleotides read TGTGCCAGCAGTTACTTCCCCCCGGTCCCGGGAGGCTACACCTTC.

The genes are TRBV25-1 and TRBJ2-1, with a tentative D call TRBD1 (5 bases). The CDR3 covers 15 residues. Deletions cut 1 base from V and 9 bases from J, with 16 bases between. Germline lookup yields CDR1 MGHDK and CDR2 SYGVNS. This chain's CDR3 is CASSESQDNFIEQFF. The CDR3, as DNA: TGTGCCAGCAGTGAATCCCAGGACAATTTTATTGAGCAGTTCTTC.

The CDR3 sequence is CASSSNPEEKLFF. The CDR3, as DNA: TGTGCCAGCAGTTCCAATCCCGAGGAAAAACTGTTTTTT. The gene calls are TRBV27 and TRBJ1-4, with D unclear. The CDR3 contains 13 residues. Trimming cost V 4 bases and J 8 bases, with 11 bases left between them. Germline loops: CDR1 MNHEY, CDR2 SMNVEV (reference sequence).

The chain has TRBV20-1 and TRBJ1-1; D gene ambiguous. Germline loops: CDR1 DFQATT, CDR2 SNEGSKA (reference sequence). The CDR3 has 12 amino acids. V was cut by 7 bases and J by 5 bases, with 14 bases left in between. The DNA of the CDR3 is TGCAGTGTTTGGGAGGGTCAAACTGAAGCTTTCTTT. Its translation is CSVWEGQTEAFF.

The chain joins TRBV5-4 to TRBJ2-7; a possible D gene is TRBD2 (5 bases). Trimming took 7 bases from V and 0 from J, leaving 14 bases between them. The CDR3 is 14 amino acids. CDR1 is SGHNT, CDR2 YYREEE, per germline (reference sequence). The CDR3 sequence is CASGSRESSYEQYF. The CDR3 bases are TGTGCCAGCGGGAGCCGTGAGAGCTCCTACGAGCAGTACTTC.

This clonotype was detected once. V usage is TRBV7-3 and J usage is TRBJ2-2; D uncertain. This CDR3 contains 13 residues. The V and J ends lost 5 bases and 7 bases respectively, with 11 bases between them. Germline CDR1 SGHTA, CDR2 FQGTGA. The DNA of the CDR3 is TGTGCCAGCAGCCAACACCAGGACGGGGAGCTGTTTTTT. It is translated as CASSQHQDGELFF.